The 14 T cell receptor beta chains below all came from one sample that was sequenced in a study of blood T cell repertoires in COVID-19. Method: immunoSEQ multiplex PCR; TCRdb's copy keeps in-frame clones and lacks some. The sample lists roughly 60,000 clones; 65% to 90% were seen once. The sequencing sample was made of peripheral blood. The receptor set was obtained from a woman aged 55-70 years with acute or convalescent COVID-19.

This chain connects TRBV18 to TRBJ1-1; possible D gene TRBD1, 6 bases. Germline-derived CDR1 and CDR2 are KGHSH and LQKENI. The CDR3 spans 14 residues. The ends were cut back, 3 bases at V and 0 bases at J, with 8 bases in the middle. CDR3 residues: CASSPTGLNTEAFF. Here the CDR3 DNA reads TGTGCCAGCTCACCCACAGGGTTGAACACTGAAGCTTTCTTT.

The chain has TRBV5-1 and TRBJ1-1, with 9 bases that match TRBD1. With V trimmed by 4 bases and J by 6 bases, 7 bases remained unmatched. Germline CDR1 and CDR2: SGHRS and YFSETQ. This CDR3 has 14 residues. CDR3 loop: CASSLRTGEAEAFF. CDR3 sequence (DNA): TGCGCCAGCAGCCTACGGACAGGGGAGGCTGAAGCTTTCTTT.

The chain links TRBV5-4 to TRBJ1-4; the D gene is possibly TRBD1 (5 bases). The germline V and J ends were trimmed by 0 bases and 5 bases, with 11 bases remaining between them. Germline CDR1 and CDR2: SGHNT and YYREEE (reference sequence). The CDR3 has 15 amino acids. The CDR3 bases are TGTGCCAGCAGCTTGGCCGGCGGGGGGAATGAAAAACTGTTTTTT. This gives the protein CASSLAGGGNEKLFF.

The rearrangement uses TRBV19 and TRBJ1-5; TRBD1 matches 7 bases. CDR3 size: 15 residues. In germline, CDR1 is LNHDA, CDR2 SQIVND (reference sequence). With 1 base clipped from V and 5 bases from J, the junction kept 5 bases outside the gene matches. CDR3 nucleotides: TGTGCCAGTAGTATAGGAACAGGGGCCTATCAGCCCCAGCATTTT. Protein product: CASSIGTGAYQPQHF. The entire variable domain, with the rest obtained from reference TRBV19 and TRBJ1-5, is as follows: DGGITQSPKYLFRKEGQNVTLSCEQNLNHDAMYWYRQDPGQGLRLIYYSQIVNDFQKGDIAEGYSVSREKKESFPLTVTSAQKNPTAFYLCASSIGTGAYQPQHFGDGTRLSIL.

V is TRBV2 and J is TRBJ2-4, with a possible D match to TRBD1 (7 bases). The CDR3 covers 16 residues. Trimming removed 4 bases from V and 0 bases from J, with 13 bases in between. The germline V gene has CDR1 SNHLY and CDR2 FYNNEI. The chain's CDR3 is CASSAEGAVAKNIQYF. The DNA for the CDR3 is TGTGCCAGCAGTGCGGAGGGGGCCGTAGCCAAAAACATTCAGTACTTC.

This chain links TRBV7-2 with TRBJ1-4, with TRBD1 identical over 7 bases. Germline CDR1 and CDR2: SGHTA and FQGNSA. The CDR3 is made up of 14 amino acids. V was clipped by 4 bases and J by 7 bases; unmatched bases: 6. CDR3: CASSSRQGAEKLFF. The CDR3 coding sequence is TGTGCCAGCAGCTCTAGACAGGGTGCTGAAAAACTGTTTTTT.

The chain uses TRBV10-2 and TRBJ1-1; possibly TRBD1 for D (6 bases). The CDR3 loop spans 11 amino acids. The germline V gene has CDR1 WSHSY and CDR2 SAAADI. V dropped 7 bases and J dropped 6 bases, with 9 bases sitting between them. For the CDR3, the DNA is TGCGCCAGCACGAACAGGGCTGAAGCTTTCTTT. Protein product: CASTNRAEAFF.

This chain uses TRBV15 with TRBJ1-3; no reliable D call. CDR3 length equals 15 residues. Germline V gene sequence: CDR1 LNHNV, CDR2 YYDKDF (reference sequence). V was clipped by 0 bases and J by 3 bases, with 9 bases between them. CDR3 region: CATSRDPGHGNTIYF. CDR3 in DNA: TGTGCCACCAGCAGAGATCCTGGGCATGGAAACACCATATATTTT.

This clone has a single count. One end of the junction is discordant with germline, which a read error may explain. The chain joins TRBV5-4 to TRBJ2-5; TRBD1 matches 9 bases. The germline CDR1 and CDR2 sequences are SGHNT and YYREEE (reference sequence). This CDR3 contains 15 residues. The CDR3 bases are TGTGCCAGCAACTTGGAAGGGACAGGGATAGAGACCCAGTACTTC. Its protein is CASNLEGTGIETQYF.

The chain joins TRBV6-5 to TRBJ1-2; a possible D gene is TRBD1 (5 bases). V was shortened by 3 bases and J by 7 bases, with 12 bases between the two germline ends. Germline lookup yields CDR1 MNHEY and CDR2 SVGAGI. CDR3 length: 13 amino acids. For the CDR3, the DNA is TGTGCCAGCAGTTATGGGGCAGCAACTGGCTACACCTTC. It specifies CASSYGAATGYTF.

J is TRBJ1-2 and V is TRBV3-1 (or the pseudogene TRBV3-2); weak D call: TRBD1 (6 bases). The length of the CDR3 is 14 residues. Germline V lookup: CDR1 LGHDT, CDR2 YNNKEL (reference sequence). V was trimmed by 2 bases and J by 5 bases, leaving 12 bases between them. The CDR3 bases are TGTGCCAGCAGCCAACCGCCGAGGGGGTATGGCTACACCTTC. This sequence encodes CASSQPPRGYGYTF.

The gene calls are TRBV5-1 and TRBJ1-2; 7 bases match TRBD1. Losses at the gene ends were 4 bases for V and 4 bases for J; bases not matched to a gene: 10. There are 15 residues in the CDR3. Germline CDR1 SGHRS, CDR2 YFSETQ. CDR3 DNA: TGCGCCAGCAGCACCGACCGGGACAGCTCCTATGGCTACACCTTC. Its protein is CASSTDRDSSYGYTF.

The CDR3 loop is CASSRSRGLGEKLFF. DNA for the CDR3: TGTGCCAGCAGCCGGTCCAGGGGGCTGGGAGAAAAACTGTTTTTT. The chain is built from TRBV3-1 (or the pseudogene TRBV3-2) and TRBJ1-4, with 8 bases identical to TRBD1. From germline, CDR1 is LGHDT and CDR2 YNNKEL (reference sequence). The V gene end was trimmed by 4 bases and the J gene end by 8 bases; junction bases not matched to a gene: 9. The CDR3 covers 15 residues.

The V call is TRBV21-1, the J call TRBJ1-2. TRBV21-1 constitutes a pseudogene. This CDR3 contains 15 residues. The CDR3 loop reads CASSILGEANYGYTF. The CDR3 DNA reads TGTGCCAGCAGCATTCTTGGAGAAGCTAACTATGGCTACACCTTC.